Listed below are T cell receptor beta chains from one sample, sequenced in a study of siplizumab effects on memory and regulatory T cells. This table comes from immunoSEQ multiplex PCR, and its TCRdb copy is limited to in-frame clones, with some not included. The sample contains tens of thousands of clones, 85% to 95% of which appear only once. The sequenced sample consisted of non-Treg CD4+ T cells sorted from blood. The receptors derive from a human donor in good health. Each CDR3 is given without its conserved first and last residue. D genes are given only for firm matches. Size is omitted from some rows. Given values are once, few, many or a class for expanded clones.

v_call,j_call,d_call,clone_size,cdr3_aa
TRBV5-4,TRBJ2-3,TRBD1,-,ASSRRTGGTDTQY
TRBV11-3,TRBJ1-1,-,-,ASSLGGARDTEAF
TRBV5-8,TRBJ2-7,-,-,ASSPPGTLTDEQY
TRBV10-3,TRBJ2-7,-,-,AISDPLDRFRAYEQY
TRBV7-9,TRBJ2-7,TRBD1,-,ASSHWDRTTYEQY
TRBV19,TRBJ2-5,TRBD2,-,ASTDRGRETQY
TRBV13,TRBJ2-1,TRBD2,-,ASSLLREVRNEQF
TRBV10-3,TRBJ2-1,TRBD2,-,AISELLADAYNEQF
TRBV5-4,TRBJ2-7,TRBD2,-,ASSPGTSGVEQY
TRBV6-5,TRBJ2-7,TRBD2,once,ASIALAGESYEQY
TRBV5-6,TRBJ2-5,TRBD2,-,ASSTGLGQETQY
TRBV14,TRBJ2-5,-,-,ASSQGLPRRATQY
TRBV7-2,TRBJ2-7,-,-,ASSFTQKAYEQY
TRBV5-1,TRBJ2-1,TRBD2,-,ASSLKASGGAGEQF
TRBV20-1,TRBJ1-2,-,few,SASQDYGYT
TRBV7-9,TRBJ2-7,-,-,ASSSPGVGTTYEQY
TRBV7-2,TRBJ2-1,-,-,ASSLASGPENNEQF
TRBV4-1,TRBJ1-6,TRBD1,-,ASSQGRGGISPLH
TRBV5-6,TRBJ2-7,TRBD1,-,ASSPIGTEVEQY
TRBV5-1,TRBJ2-3,-,-,ASSVQGDSTDTQY
TRBV15,TRBJ1-1,-,-,ATSRDFEGTEAF
TRBV9,TRBJ2-6,-,-,ASSRGVSGANVLT